This TCR beta chain was documented in a study of T cell changes during pregnancy in multiple sclerosis. The assay was immunoSEQ multiplex PCR, and TCRdb's table has in-frame clones only and misses some. In the table there are about 28,000 clones, about 90% of which are singletons. The germline V gene has CDR1 SGDLS and CDR2 YYNGEE. V was shortened by 5 bases and J by 7 bases, with 18 bases between the two germline ends. The CDR3 sequence is 15 residues long. This TCR derives from a female donor in good health, enrolled as a control in a pregnancy study. Sample: peripheral blood, taken in the first trimester of pregnancy. The chain employs TRBV9 and TRBJ1-4; possibly TRBD1 for D (5 bases). CDR3 protein: CASSLTWGVGEKLFF. In DNA, the CDR3 is TGTGCCAGCAGTCTCACGTGGGGGGTTGGTGAAAAACTGTTTTTT.